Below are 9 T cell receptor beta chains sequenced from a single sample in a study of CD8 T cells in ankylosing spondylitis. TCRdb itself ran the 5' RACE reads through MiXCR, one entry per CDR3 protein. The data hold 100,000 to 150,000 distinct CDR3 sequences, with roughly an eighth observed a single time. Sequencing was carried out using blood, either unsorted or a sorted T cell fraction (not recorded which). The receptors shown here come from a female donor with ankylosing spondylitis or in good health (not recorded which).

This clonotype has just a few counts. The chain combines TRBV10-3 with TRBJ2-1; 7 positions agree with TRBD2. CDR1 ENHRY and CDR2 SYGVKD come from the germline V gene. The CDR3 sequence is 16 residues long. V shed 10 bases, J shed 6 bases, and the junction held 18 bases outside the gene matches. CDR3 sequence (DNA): TGTGCCACCTCAGGACTTCAAGCGGGAAGGTCCAATGAGCAGTTCTTC. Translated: CATSGLQAGRSNEQFF.

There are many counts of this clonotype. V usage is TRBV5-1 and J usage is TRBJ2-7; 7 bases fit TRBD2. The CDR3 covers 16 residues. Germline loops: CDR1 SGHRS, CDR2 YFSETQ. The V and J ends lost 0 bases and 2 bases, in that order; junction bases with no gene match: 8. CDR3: CASSLAAAGLTYEQYF. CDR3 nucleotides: TGCGCCAGCAGCTTGGCCGCAGCGGGATTGACCTACGAGCAGTACTTC.

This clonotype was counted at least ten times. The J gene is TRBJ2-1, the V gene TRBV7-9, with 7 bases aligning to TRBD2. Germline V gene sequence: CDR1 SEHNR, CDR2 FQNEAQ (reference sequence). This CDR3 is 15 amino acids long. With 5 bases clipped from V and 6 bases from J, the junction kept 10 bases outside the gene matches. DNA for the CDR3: TGTGCCAGCAGCCCGGTTGACGGGGGGAGCAATGAGCAGTTCTTC. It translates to CASSPVDGGSNEQFF.

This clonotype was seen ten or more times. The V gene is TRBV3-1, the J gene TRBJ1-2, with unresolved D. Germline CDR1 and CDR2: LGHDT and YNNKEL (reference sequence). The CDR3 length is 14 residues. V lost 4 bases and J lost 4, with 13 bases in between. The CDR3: CASSPSAVPYGYTF. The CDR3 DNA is TGTGCCAGCAGCCCCTCGGCAGTACCCTATGGCTACACCTTC.

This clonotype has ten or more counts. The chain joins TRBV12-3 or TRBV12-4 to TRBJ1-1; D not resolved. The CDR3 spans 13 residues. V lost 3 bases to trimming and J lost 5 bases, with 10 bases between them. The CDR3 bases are TGTGCCAGCAGTTTCCTTGAGGGAACTGAAGCTTTCTTT. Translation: CASSFLEGTEAFF.

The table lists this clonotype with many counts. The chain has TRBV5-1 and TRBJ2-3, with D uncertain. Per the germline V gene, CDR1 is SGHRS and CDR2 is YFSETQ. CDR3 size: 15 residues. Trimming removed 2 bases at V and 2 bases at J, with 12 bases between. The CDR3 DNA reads TGCGCCAGCAGCTTTGGGCTGCGCCCCACAGATACGCAGTATTTT. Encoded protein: CASSFGLRPTDTQYF.

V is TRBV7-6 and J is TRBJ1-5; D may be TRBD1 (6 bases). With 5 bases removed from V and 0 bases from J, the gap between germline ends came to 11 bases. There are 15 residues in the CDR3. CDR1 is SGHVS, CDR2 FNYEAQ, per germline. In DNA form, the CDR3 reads TGTGCCAGCAGCCCAGGGGCCCATAGCAATCAGCCCCAGCATTTT. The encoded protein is CASSPGAHSNQPQHF. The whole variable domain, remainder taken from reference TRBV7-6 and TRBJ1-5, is GAGVSQSPRYKVTKRGQDVALRCDPISGHVSLYWYRQALGQGPEFLTYFNYEAQQDKSGLPNDRFSAERPEGSISTLTIQRTEQRDSAMYRCASSPGAHSNQPQHFGDGTRLSIL.

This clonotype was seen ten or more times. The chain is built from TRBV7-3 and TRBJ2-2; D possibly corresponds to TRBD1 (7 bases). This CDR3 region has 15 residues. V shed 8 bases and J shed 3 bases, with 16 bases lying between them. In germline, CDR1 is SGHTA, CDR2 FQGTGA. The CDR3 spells CASGSGGRYTGELFF. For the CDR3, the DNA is TGTGCCAGCGGGTCAGGGGGGCGTTACACCGGGGAGCTGTTTTTT.

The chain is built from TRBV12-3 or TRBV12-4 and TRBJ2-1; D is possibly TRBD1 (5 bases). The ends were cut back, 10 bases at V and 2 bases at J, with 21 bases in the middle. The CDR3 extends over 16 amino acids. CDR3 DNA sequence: TGTGCCACAGTTTCCAGGACACCGAGCCCCTACAATGAGCAGTTCTTC. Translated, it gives CATVSRTPSPYNEQFF.